The clone carrying this TCR beta chain has just a few counts. This specimen belongs to a study of regulatory T cells in long-lasting Graves disease. Arm-PCR of CDR3 regions and iRepertoire HTBI primers were used to build TCR beta libraries. TCRdb called the multiplex PCR reads again in MiXCR, with one record for every CDR3 protein. The profile shows 410,000 or so distinct CDR3 sequences, 14% to 15% of them singletons. Time point: newly diagnosed GD, antithyroid drugs for less than 3 months. Construction of the TCR library relied on RNA isolated from PBMCs. Germline loops: CDR1 PRHDT, CDR2 FYEKMQ (reference sequence). The trim removed 0 bases at V and 0 bases at J, leaving 10 bases unmatched. The CDR3 is 19 residues long. These data were also reused for a study on T cells in Graves' hyperthyroidism and ophthalmopathy. According to that study: Disease duration under 2 months; hyperthyroidism patients were aged 18 to 65.

The receptor was derived from a woman aged 30 to 39 with Graves disease. The sample consisted of peripheral blood mononuclear cells (PBMCs), taken at new diagnosis, from a patient treated with antithyroid drugs. This chain uses TRBV13 with TRBJ2-3; TRBD2 agrees at 9 bases. The CDR3 coding sequence is TGTGCCAGCAGCTTAGGGACTAGCGGAGGTCGAAGTAGCACAGATACGCAGTATTTT. It yields the protein CASSLGTSGGRSSTDTQYF.